The present T cell receptor (beta chain) was sequenced within a study of spatial heterogeneity in lung cancer. Findings of the study overall: Around 7% of tumor T cells for alpha chains and approximately 13% for beta chains were estimated to be covered. Tumor mutation counts were tracked by expanded intratumoral alpha and beta TCR counts.

Stated time point: sample taken at primary tumor resection. The donor population consisted of more than 55 patients with untreated, early-stage non-small cell lung cancer. This clonotype is termed medium-sized. Its antigen remains unknown. The CDR3 has 13 amino acids. V was clipped by 3 bases and J by 5 bases; unmatched bases: 0. A unique molecular identifier was carried by every single TCR cDNA molecule. TCRdb recomputed calls from the 5' RACE reads with MiXCR, one row per CDR3 protein. The repertoire includes several thousand distinct CDR3 sequences, about 7% of them detected once, and 20% to 30% sits in the top ten.

This TCR was recovered from a male donor with early-stage non-small cell lung cancer. This sequence joins TRBV12-3 or TRBV12-4 and TRBJ1-5; 8 nucleotides align to TRBD1. The source material was lung tumor tissue, sampled at surgery. The CDR3 protein is CASSLTGDQPQHF. The CDR3 nucleotides are TGTGCCAGCAGTTTGACAGGGGATCAGCCCCAGCATTTT.